This paragraph covers one TCR beta chain sequence. Expressed TCRB transcripts were sequenced because the entire RNA isolate underwent reverse transcription. Assay used: immunoSEQ multiplex PCR; TCRdb lists only in-frame clones, some missing. This table has almost 350,000 clones, less than 10% appearing once. The sample comes from a study of beta chain features in type 1 diabetes. Trimming at V came to 1 base and at J to 3 bases, leaving 7 bases not matched to a gene. Germline CDR1 and CDR2: MDHEN and SYDVKM. This CDR3 is 16 amino acids long. The J gene is TRBJ2-3, the V gene TRBV28; 7 bases match TRBD1. The sequenced material came from central memory CD4+ T cells from blood. The origin of this receptor is a woman between 18 and 29 years old in good health. The CDR3 spells CASSLFGAGGTDTQYF. The CDR3 coding sequence is TGTGCCAGCAGTTTATTTGGCGCAGGGGGTACAGATACGCAGTATTTT.